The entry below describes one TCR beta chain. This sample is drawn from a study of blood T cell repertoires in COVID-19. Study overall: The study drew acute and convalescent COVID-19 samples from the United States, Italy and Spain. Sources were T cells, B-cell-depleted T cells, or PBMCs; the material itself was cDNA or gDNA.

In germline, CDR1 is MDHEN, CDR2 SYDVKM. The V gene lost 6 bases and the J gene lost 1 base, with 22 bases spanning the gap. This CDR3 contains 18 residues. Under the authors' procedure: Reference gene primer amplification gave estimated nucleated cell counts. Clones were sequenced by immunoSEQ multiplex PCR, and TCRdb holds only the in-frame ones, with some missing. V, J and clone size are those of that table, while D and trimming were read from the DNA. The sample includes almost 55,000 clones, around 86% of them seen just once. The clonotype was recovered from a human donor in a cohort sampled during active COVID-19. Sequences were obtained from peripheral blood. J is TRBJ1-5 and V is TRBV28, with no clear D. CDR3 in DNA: TGTGCCAGCAGCCAAACTCGGGTCGTGGATCGGAGCAATCAGCCCCAGCATTTT. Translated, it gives CASSQTRVVDRSNQPQHF.